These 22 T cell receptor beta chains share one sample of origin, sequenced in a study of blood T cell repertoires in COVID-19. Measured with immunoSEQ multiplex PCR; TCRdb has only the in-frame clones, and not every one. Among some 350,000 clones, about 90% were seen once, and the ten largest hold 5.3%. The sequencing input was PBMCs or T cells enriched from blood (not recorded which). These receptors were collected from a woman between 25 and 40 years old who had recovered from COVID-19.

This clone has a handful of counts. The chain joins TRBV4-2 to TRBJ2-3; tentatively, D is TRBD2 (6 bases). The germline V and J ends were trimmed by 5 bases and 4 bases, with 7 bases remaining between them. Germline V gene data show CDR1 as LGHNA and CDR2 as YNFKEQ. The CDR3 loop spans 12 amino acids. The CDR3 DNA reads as TGTGCCAGCAGCTCGGGGGCAGATACGCAGTATTTT. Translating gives CASSSGADTQYF.

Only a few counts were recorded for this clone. Here the CDR3 DNA reads TGTGCCAGCAGCCTCGGGGGGCAACTGGAACCCCAGCATTTT. Translating gives CASSLGGQLEPQHF. The rearrangement uses TRBV6-2 or TRBV6-3 and TRBJ1-5, with a possible D match to TRBD1 (6 bases). CDR3 length: 14 residues. Germline V gene lookup returns CDR1 MNHEY and CDR2 SVGEGT. The germline V and J ends were trimmed by 6 bases and 10 bases, with 19 bases remaining between them.

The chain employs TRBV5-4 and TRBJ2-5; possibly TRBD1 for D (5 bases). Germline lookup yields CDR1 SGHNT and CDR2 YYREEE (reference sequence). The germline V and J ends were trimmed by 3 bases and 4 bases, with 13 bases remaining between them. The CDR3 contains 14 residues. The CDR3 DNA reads TGTGCCAGCAGCTCGCCCAGGGTAGGAGAGACCCAGTACTTC. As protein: CASSSPRVGETQYF.

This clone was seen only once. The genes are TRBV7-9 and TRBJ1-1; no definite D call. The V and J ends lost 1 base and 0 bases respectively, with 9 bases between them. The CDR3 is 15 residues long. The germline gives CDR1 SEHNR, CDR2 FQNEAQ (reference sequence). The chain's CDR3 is CASSLVEGLNTEAFF. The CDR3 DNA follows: TGTGCCAGCAGCTTAGTGGAGGGATTGAACACTGAAGCTTTCTTT.

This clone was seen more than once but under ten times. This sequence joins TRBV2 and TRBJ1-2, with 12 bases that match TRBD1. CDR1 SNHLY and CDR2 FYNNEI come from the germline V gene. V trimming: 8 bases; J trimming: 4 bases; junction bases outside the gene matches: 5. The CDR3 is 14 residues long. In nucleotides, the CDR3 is TGTGCCAGCCAGGGGGACAGGGGGCCCTATGGCTACACCTTC. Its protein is CASQGDRGPYGYTF.

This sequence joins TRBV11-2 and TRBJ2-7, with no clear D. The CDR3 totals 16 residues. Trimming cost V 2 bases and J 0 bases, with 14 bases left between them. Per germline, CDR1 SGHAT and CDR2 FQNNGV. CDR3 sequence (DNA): TGTGCCAGCAGCTTATTAGGCTCTGGGCTCTCCTACGAGCAGTACTTC. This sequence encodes CASSLLGSGLSYEQYF. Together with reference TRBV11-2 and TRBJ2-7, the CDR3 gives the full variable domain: EAGVAQSPRYKIIEKRQSVAFWCNPISGHATLYWYQQILGQGPKLLIQFQNNGVVDDSQLPKDRFSAERLKGVDSTLKIQPAKLEDSAVYLCASSLLGSGLSYEQYFGPGTRLTVT.

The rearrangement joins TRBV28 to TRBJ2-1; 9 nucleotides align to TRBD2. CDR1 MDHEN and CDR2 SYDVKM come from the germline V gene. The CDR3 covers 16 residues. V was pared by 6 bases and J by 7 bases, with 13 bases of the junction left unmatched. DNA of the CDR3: TGTGCCAGCAGGGTAGCGGGGGCCGTGGGTCTAAATGAGCAGTTCTTC. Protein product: CASRVAGAVGLNEQFF.

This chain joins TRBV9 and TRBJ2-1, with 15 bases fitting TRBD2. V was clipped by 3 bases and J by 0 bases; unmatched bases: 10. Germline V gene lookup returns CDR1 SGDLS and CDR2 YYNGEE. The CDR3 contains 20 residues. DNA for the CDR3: TGTGCCAGCAGCGCGAGGACTAGCGGGGGGGCGGTTGGCTCCTACAATGAGCAGTTCTTC. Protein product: CASSARTSGGAVGSYNEQFF.

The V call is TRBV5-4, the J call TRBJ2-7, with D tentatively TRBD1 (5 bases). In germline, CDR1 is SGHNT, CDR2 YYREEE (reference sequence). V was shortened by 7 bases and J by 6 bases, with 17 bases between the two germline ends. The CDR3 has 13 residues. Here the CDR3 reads CASHRGRAAEQYF. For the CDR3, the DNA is TGTGCCAGCCACCGAGGCAGGGCGGCCGAGCAGTACTTC.

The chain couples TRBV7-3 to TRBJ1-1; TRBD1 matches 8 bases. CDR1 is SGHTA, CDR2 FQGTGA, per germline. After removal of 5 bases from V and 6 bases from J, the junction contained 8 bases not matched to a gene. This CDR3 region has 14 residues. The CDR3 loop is CASSPGQGSSEAFF. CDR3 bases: TGTGCCAGCAGCCCCGGACAGGGTTCGTCTGAAGCTTTCTTT.

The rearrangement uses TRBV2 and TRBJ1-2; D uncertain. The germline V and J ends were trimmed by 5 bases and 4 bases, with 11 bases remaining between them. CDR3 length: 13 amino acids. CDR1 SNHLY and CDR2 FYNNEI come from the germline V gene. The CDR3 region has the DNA TGTGCCAGCAGTTACACACCCCTCTATGGCTACACCTTC. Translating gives CASSYTPLYGYTF.

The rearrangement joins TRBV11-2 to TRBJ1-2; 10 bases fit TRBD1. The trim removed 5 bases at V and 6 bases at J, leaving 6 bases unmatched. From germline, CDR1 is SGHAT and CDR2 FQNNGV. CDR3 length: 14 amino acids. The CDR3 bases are TGTGCCAGCAGCCCGGTCGGGACAGGGGATGGCTACACCTTC. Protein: CASSPVGTGDGYTF.

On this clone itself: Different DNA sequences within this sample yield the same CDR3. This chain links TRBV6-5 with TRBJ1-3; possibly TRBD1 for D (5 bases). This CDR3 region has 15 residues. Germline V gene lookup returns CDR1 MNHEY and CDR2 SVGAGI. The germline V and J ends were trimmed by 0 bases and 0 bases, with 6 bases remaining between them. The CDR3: CASSYSQGSGNTIYF. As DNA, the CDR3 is TGTGCCAGCAGTTACTCTCAGGGCTCTGGAAACACCATATATTTT.

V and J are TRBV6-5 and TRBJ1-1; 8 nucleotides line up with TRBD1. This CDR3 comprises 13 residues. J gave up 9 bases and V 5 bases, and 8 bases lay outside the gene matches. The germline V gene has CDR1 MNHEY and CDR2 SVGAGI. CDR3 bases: TGTGCCAGCAGTCCGGAGACAGGGGAGAAAGCTTTCTTT. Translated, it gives CASSPETGEKAFF.

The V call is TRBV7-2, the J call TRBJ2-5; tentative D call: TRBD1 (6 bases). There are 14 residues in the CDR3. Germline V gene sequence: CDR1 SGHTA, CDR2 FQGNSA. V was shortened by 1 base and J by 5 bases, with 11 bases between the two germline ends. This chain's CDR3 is CASSLGGPGETQYF. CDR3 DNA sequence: TGTGCCAGCAGCTTAGGGGGGCCGGGGGAGACCCAGTACTTC.

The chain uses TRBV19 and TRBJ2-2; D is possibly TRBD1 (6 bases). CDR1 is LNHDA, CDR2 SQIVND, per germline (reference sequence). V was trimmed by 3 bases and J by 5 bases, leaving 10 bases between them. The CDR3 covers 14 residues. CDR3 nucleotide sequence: TGTGCCAGTAGTATCGACAGGACTACCGGGGAGCTGTTTTTT. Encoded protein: CASSIDRTTGELFF.

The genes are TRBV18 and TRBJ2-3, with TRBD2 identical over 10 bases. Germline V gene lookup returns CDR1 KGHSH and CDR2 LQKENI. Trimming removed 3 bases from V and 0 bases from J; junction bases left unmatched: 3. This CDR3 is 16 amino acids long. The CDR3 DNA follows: TGTGCCAGCTCACCTAGCGGGGGGCTTAGCACAGATACGCAGTATTTT. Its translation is CASSPSGGLSTDTQYF. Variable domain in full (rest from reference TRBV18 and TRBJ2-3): NAGVMQNPRHLVRRRGQEARLRCSPMKGHSHVYWYRQLPEEGLKFMVYLQKENIIDESGMPKERFSAEFPKEGPSILRIQQVVRGDSAAYFCASSPSGGLSTDTQYFGPGTRLTVL.

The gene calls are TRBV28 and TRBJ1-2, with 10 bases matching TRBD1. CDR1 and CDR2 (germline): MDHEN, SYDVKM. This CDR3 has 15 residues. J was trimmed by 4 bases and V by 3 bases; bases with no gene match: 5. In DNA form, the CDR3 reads TGTGCCAGCAGTTTCCGGGACAGGGGCCCCTATGGCTACACCTTC. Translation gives CASSFRDRGPYGYTF.

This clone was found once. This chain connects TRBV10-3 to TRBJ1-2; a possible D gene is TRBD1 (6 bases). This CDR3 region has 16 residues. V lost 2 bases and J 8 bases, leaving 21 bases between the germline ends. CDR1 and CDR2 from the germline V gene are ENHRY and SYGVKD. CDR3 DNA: TGTGCCATCAGTGAGATGACAGGTAGTGGTCTAACCGGCTACACCTTC. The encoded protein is CAISEMTGSGLTGYTF.

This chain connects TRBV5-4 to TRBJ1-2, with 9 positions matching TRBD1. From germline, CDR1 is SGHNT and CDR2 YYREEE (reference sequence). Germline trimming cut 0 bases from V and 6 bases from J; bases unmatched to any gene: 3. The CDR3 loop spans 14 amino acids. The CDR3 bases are TGTGCCAGCAGCTTGGTGACAGGGGGAGATGGCTACACCTTC. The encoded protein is CASSLVTGGDGYTF. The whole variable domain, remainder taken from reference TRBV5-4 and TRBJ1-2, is ETGVTQSPTHLIKTRGQQVTLRCSSQSGHNTVSWYQQALGQGPQFIFQYYREEENGRGNFPPRFSGLQFPNYSSELNVNALELDDSALYLCASSLVTGGDGYTFGSGTRLTVV.

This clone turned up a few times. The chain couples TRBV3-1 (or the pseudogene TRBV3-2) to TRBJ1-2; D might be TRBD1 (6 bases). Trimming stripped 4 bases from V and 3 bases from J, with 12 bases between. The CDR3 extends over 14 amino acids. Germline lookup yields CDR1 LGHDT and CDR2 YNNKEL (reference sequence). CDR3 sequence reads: CASSPGEVDYGYTF. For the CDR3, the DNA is TGTGCCAGCAGCCCAGGGGAAGTTGACTATGGCTACACCTTC.

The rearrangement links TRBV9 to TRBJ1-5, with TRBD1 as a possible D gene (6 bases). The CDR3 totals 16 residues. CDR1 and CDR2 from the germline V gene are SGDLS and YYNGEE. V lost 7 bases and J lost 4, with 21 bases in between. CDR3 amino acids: CASSPARTVLNQPQHF. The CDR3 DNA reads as TGTGCCAGCTCCCCAGCCAGGACAGTTCTTAATCAGCCCCAGCATTTT.